These T cell receptor beta chains were read from a single sample in a study of chemoradiotherapy in HPV16-positive cancers. This table comes from immunoSEQ multiplex PCR, and its TCRdb copy is limited to in-frame clones, with some not included. The data contain about 1,500 clones, approximately 83% of them singletons. Material: tumor tissue, obtained from a patient who underwent chemoradiotherapy. The receptors shown here come from a human donor with HPV-associated anogenital cancer. CDR3s include the opening cysteine and the closing phenylalanine or tryptophan. D genes are given only for firm matches. A row's size may be missing; if present it is once, few, many or a size class.

>NA|TRBJ2-7|TRBV11-2|NA
CASSFQVLTYEQYF
TGTGCCAGCAGCTTCCAGGTATTGACCTACGAGCAGTACTTC
>NA|TRBJ2-7|TRBV29-1|NA
CSVGGATYEQYF
TGCAGCGTTGGCGGAGCGACCTACGAGCAGTACTTC
>NA|TRBJ1-5|TRBV5-4|TRBD1
CAIMGAGGIQPQHF
TGTGCCATAATGGGGGCAGGGGGTATTCAGCCCCAGCATTTT
>NA|TRBJ1-1|TRBV5-1|NA
CASSFDGGNTEAFF
TGCGCCAGCAGCTTCGATGGGGGGAACACTGAAGCTTTCTTT
>NA|TRBJ2-2|TRBV27|NA
CASSLGYRDGELFF
TGTGCCAGCAGCCTAGGGTACAGGGACGGGGAGCTGTTTTTT
>NA|TRBJ1-2|TRBV9|NA
CASSVDVNYGYTF
TGTGCCAGCAGCGTAGATGTCAACTATGGCTACACCTTC
>NA|TRBJ1-2|TRBV5-5|NA
CASSLVLSNYGYTF
TGTGCCAGCAGCTTGGTACTCTCCAACTATGGCTACACCTTC
>once|TRBJ2-2|TRBV19|TRBD2
CASGTGTSTGELFF
TGTGCCAGTGGAACCGGGACTAGCACCGGGGAGCTGTTTTTT
>NA|TRBJ2-3|TRBV2|NA
CASSSFWGGTDTQYF
TGTGCCAGCAGTTCTTTCTGGGGGGGCACAGATACGCAGTATTTT
>NA|TRBJ2-2|TRBV28|NA
CASSFPAGELFF
TGTGCCAGCAGTTTCCCTGCCGGGGAGCTGTTTTTT
>NA|TRBJ2-2|TRBV2|TRBD1
CASVGTGLTGELFF
TGTGCCAGCGTCGGGACAGGGCTAACCGGGGAGCTGTTTTTT
>few|TRBJ1-4|TRBV4-1|TRBD1
CASSQEQGADEKLFF
TGCGCCAGCAGCCAAGAACAGGGGGCCGATGAAAAACTGTTTTTT
>NA|TRBJ1-2|TRBV14|NA
CASSPDRRKGYGYTF
TGTGCCAGCAGCCCAGACAGGAGAAAGGGCTATGGCTACACCTTC
>NA|TRBJ1-1|TRBV5-1|TRBD1
CASSLTGVTEAFF
TGCGCCAGCAGCTTGACAGGGGTGACTGAAGCTTTCTTT
>NA|TRBJ1-5|TRBV5-1|NA
CASSLLSNQPQHF
TGCGCCAGCAGCTTGTTGAGCAATCAGCCCCAGCATTTT
>few|TRBJ1-6|TRBV6-5|NA
CASSSTQAAQNSPLHF
TGTGCCAGCAGTTCCACCCAGGCAGCCCAGAATTCACCCCTCCACTTT
>NA|TRBJ1-3|TRBV28|TRBD1
CASSSQMTGRSGNTIYF
TGTGCCAGCAGTTCACAGATGACAGGGAGGTCTGGAAACACCATATATTTT